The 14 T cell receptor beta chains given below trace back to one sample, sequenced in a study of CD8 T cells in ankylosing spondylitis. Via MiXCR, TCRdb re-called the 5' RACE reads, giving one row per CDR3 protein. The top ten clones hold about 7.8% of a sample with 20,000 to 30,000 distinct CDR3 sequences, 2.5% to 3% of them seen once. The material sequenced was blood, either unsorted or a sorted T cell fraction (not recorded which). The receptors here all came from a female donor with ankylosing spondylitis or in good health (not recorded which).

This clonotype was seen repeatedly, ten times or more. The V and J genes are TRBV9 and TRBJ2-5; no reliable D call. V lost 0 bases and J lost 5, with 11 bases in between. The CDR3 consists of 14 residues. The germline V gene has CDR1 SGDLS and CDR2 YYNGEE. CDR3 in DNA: TGTGCCAGCAGCGTAGATCCCCAGCCGGAGACCCAGTACTTC. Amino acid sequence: CASSVDPQPETQYF.

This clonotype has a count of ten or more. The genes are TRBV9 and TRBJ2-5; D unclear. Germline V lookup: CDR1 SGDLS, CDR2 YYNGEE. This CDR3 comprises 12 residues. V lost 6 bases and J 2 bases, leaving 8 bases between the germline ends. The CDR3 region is CASTSTQETQYF. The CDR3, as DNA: TGTGCCAGCACCTCTACTCAAGAGACCCAGTACTTC. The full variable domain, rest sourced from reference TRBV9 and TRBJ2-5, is DSGVTQTPKHLITATGQRVTLRCSPRSGDLSVYWYQQSLDQGLQFLIQYYNGEERAKGNILERFSAQQFPDLHSELNLSSLELGDSALYFCASTSTQETQYFGPGTRLLVL.

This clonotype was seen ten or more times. This CDR3 is CASSVQSGHEQFF. The CDR3 DNA reads as TGTGCCAGCAGCGTACAGTCTGGCCATGAGCAGTTCTTC. The chain couples TRBV9 to TRBJ2-1, with no clear D. The CDR3 extends over 13 amino acids. The V and J ends lost 1 base and 8 bases respectively, with 10 bases between them. The germline V gene encodes CDR1 SGDLS and CDR2 YYNGEE.

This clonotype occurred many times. In nucleotides, the CDR3 is TGTGCCAGCAGCGTAGCCGTTAAAACCGGGGAGCTGTTTTTT. It specifies CASSVAVKTGELFF. J is TRBJ2-2 and V is TRBV9, with no clear D. V was cut by 0 bases and J by 5 bases, with 8 bases left in between. The CDR3 totals 14 residues. CDR1 and CDR2 from the germline V gene are SGDLS and YYNGEE.

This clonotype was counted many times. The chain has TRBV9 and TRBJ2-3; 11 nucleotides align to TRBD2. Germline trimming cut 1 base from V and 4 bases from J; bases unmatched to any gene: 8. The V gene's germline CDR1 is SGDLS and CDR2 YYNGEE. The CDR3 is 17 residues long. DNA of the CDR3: TGTGCCAGCAGCGTACCCCGGACTAGCGGGTTCCCAGATACGCAGTATTTT. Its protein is CASSVPRTSGFPDTQYF. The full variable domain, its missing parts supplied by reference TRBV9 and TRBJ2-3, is DSGVTQTPKHLITATGQRVTLRCSPRSGDLSVYWYQQSLDQGLQFLIQYYNGEERAKGNILERFSAQQFPDLHSELNLSSLELGDSALYFCASSVPRTSGFPDTQYFGPGTRLTVL.

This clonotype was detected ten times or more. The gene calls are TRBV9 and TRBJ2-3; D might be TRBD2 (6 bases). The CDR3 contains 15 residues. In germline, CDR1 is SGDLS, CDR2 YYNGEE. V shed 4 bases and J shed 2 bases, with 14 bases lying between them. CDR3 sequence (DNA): TGTGCCAGCAGCCTAATGGGACTTAACACAGATACGCAGTATTTT. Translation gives CASSLMGLNTDTQYF.

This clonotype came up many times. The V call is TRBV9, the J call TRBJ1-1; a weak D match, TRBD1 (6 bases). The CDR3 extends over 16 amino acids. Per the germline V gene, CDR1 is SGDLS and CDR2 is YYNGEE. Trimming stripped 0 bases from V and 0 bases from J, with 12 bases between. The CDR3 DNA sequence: TGTGCCAGCAGCGTAGCTGGGGGGGCCATGAACACTGAAGCTTTCTTT. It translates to CASSVAGGAMNTEAFF.

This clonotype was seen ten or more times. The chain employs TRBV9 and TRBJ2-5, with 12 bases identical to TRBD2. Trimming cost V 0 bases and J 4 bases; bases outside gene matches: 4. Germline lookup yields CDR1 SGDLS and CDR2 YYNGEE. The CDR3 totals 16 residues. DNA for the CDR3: TGTGCCAGCAGCGTAGGGGAACTAGCGGGGGGAGAGACCCAGTACTTC. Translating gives CASSVGELAGGETQYF.

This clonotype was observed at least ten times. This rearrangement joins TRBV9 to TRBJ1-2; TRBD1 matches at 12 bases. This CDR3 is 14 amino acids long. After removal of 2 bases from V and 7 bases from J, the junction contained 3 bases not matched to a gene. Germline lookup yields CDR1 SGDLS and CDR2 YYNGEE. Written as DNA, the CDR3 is TGTGCCAGCAGCGTGGGACAGGGGGCTAGTGGCTACACCTTC. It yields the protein CASSVGQGASGYTF.

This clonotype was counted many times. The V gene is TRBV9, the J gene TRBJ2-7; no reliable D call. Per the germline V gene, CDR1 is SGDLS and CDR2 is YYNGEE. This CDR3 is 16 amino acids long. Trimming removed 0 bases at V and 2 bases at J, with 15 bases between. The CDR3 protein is CASSVGPVGTAYEQYF. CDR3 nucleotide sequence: TGTGCCAGCAGCGTAGGCCCCGTCGGCACCGCCTACGAGCAGTACTTC.

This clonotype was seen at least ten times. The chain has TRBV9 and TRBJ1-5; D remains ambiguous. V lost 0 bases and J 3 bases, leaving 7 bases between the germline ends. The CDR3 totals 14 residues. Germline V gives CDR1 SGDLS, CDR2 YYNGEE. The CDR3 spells CASSVGPINQPQHF. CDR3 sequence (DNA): TGTGCCAGCAGCGTAGGACCGATCAATCAGCCCCAGCATTTT.

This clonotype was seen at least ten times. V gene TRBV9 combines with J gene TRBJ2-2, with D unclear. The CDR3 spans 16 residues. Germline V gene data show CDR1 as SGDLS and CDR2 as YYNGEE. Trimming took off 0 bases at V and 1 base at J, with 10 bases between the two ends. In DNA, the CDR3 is TGTGCCAGCAGCGTAGGCAGGCAAAAGAACACCGGGGAGCTGTTTTTT. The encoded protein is CASSVGRQKNTGELFF.

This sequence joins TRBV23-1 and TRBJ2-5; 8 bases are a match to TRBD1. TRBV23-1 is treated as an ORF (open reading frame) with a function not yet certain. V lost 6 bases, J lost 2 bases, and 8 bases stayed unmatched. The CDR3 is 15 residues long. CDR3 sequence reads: CASRPLRQGQETQYF. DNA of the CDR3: TGCGCCAGCAGACCTTTAAGACAGGGGCAAGAGACCCAGTACTTC.

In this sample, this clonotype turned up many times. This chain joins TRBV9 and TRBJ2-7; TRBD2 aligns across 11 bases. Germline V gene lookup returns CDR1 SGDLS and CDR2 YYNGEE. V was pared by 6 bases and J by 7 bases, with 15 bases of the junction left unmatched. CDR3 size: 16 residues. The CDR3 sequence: CASTYSGRAGVDEQYF. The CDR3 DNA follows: TGTGCCAGCACCTATAGCGGGAGGGCCGGAGTGGATGAGCAGTACTTC. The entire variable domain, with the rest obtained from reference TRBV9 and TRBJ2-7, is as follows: DSGVTQTPKHLITATGQRVTLRCSPRSGDLSVYWYQQSLDQGLQFLIQYYNGEERAKGNILERFSAQQFPDLHSELNLSSLELGDSALYFCASTYSGRAGVDEQYFGPGTRLTVT.